The 32 T cell receptor beta chains listed next were all sequenced from one sample in a study of T-cell memory formation after mild COVID-19. TCRdb reprocessed the 5' RACE reads via MiXCR and lists one record per CDR3 protein. The sample comprises around 390,000 distinct CDR3 sequences, 16% of which are singletons, and 20% to 25% rests with the top ten. The source material was PBMCs or a T cell subset sorted from them (not recorded which). The receptors originated from a man aged 18 to 30 who had mild COVID-19 (a few samples of this study predate the infection). Cell type and time point are not known.

This clonotype was seen a few times. V and J are TRBV5-1 and TRBJ1-1; D possibly corresponds to TRBD1 (6 bases). Per the germline V gene, CDR1 is SGHRS and CDR2 is YFSETQ. V dropped 6 bases and J dropped 1 base, with 10 bases sitting between them. This CDR3 region has 13 residues. The CDR3 sequence: CASTQGRNTEAFF. CDR3 nucleotides: TGCGCCAGCACCCAGGGGCGGAACACTGAAGCTTTCTTT.

V gene TRBV12-5 combines with J gene TRBJ2-7; D unclear. The V end lost 2 bases, the J end lost 3 bases, and 8 bases lay between the germline ends. The length of the CDR3 is 13 residues. Germline-derived CDR1 and CDR2 are LGHNT and FRNRAP. CDR3 coding DNA: TGTGCTAGTGGTTTGAGGCTCTACTACGAGCAGTACTTC. Encoded protein: CASGLRLYYEQYF.

The rearrangement links TRBV3-1 to TRBJ1-4; 7 nucleotides line up with TRBD1. This CDR3 contains 10 residues. The V gene's germline CDR1 is LGHDT and CDR2 YNNKEL (reference sequence). The V and J ends lost 5 bases and 14 bases, in that order; junction bases with no gene match: 2. The CDR3 sequence: CASSSGGLFF. The CDR3 DNA is TGTGCCAGCAGCTCAGGGGGTCTGTTTTTT.

The CDR3 DNA is TGTGCCAGCAGCCTGGAGGCCAGGGTAGTGGAGACCCAGTACTTC. Amino acids: CASSLEARVVETQYF. V gene TRBV7-6 combines with J gene TRBJ2-5; D could derive from TRBD1 or TRBD2 (5 bases each). CDR3 length: 15 residues. The V gene's germline CDR1 is SGHVS and CDR2 FNYEAQ. The germline V and J ends were trimmed by 5 bases and 5 bases, with 18 bases remaining between them. The complete variable domain, with remaining parts taken from reference TRBV7-6 and TRBJ2-5, reads GAGVSQSPRYKVTKRGQDVALRCDPISGHVSLYWYRQALGQGPEFLTYFNYEAQQDKSGLPNDRFSAERPEGSISTLTIQRTEQRDSAMYRCASSLEARVVETQYFGPGTRLLVL.

This clonotype has only a few counts. The V and J genes are TRBV10-1 and TRBJ2-5; no clear D. The CDR3 spans 10 residues. Germline CDR1 WNHNN, CDR2 SYGVQD (reference sequence). The V and J ends lost 7 bases and 5 bases respectively, with 5 bases between them. The CDR3, as DNA: TGCGCCAGCATGAGGGAGACCCAGTACTTC. It specifies CASMRETQYF.

This clonotype was observed a handful of times. This rearrangement joins TRBV12-3 or TRBV12-4 to TRBJ2-7; D gene unclear. V lost 6 bases, J lost 5 bases, and 8 bases lay in between. The CDR3 runs 11 residues. CDR3 region: CASSSPHEQYF. CDR3 sequence (DNA): TGTGCCAGCAGCAGCCCCCACGAGCAGTACTTC.

This chain links TRBV20-1 with TRBJ2-3; 7 nucleotides agree with TRBD2. This CDR3 spans 16 amino acids. Germline CDR1 and CDR2: DFQATT and SNEGSKA (reference sequence). Losses at the gene ends were 0 bases for V and 2 bases for J; bases not matched to a gene: 8. The CDR3 sequence: CSARDRRAGFTDTQYF. As DNA, the CDR3 is TGCAGTGCTAGAGATCGCAGAGCGGGGTTCACAGATACGCAGTATTTT.

This clonotype was observed a few times. J is TRBJ1-2 and V is TRBV19; no clear D. Germline assignment: CDR1 LNHDA and CDR2 SQIVND (reference sequence). The V end was cut by 5 bases, the J end by 4 bases, with 14 bases between. The CDR3 has 14 amino acids. The CDR3 loop is CASSPDASLYGYTF. The CDR3 nucleotides are TGTGCCAGTAGTCCCGACGCCTCTCTCTATGGCTACACCTTC.

V is TRBV7-2 and J is TRBJ1-1; perhaps TRBD1 as D (5 bases). The V end was cut by 4 bases, the J end by 3 bases, with 15 bases between. There are 15 residues in the CDR3. Germline loops: CDR1 SGHTA, CDR2 FQGNSA. The CDR3: CASSWGSDVYTEAFF. The CDR3, as DNA: TGTGCCAGCAGCTGGGGGAGCGACGTATACACTGAAGCTTTCTTT.

This clonotype came up once. The chain links TRBV12-3 or TRBV12-4 to TRBJ1-1; D may be TRBD1 (6 bases). The CDR3 totals 15 residues. Trimming pared 6 bases from V and 2 bases from J, leaving 16 bases between. The CDR3 region has the DNA TGTGCCAGCAGCCGAATCGGGGGCAGCAACACTGAAGCTTTCTTT. Encoded protein: CASSRIGGSNTEAFF.

The gene calls are TRBV7-9 and TRBJ2-2; TRBD1 matches at 10 bases. Trimming cost V 5 bases and J 5 bases; bases outside gene matches: 11. From germline, CDR1 is SEHNR and CDR2 FQNEAQ (reference sequence). This CDR3 has 17 residues. The CDR3 spells CASSGPPTGGQTGELFF. DNA of the CDR3: TGTGCCAGCAGCGGTCCCCCGACAGGGGGCCAAACCGGGGAGCTGTTTTTT.

This clonotype was seen repeatedly, ten times or more. V and J are TRBV20-1 and TRBJ2-3, with D perhaps TRBD2 (7 bases). V shed 7 bases and J shed 5 bases, with 16 bases lying between them. The CDR3 length is 13 residues. The germline V gene has CDR1 DFQATT and CDR2 SNEGSKA (reference sequence). This CDR3 is CSDQRGAGDTQYF. The DNA of the CDR3 is TGCAGTGATCAACGGGGGGCGGGAGATACGCAGTATTTT.

The table lists this clonotype with a few counts. The genes are TRBV23-1 and TRBJ2-5, with D tentatively TRBD1 (7 bases). TRBV23-1 is an ORF; its function is uncertain. V was trimmed by 6 bases and J by 5 bases, leaving 13 bases between them. This CDR3 contains 13 residues. CDR3 in amino acids: CASRDREEETQYF. The CDR3 DNA sequence: TGCGCCAGCAGAGACAGGGAGGAGGAGACCCAGTACTTC.

This clonotype has a handful of counts. The chain recombines TRBV6-1 with TRBJ1-2, with D uncertain. V was clipped by 3 bases and J by 4 bases, with 6 bases between them. This CDR3 is 12 amino acids long. Germline CDR1 reads MNHNS; CDR2 reads SASEGT. The CDR3 here is CASSDGVYGYTF. In DNA, the CDR3 is TGTGCCAGCAGTGACGGAGTCTATGGCTACACCTTC.

A note on this clonotype: A junction end diverges from the germline sequence, so it may reflect a read error. The chain joins TRBV6-5 to TRBJ2-7; 12 bases fit TRBD2. Germline CDR1 is MNHEY and CDR2 is SVGAGI. CDR3 length: 16 amino acids. Here the CDR3 DNA reads TGTGCCAGCAGTAACTCCCTAGCGGGGGGGCACTACGAGCAGTACTTC. Its translation: CASSNSLAGGHYEQYF.

The rearrangement uses TRBV18 and TRBJ2-7; D may be TRBD2 (5 bases). The germline V gene has CDR1 KGHSH and CDR2 LQKENI. Trimming left V 1 base short and J 3 bases short, with 10 bases between. The CDR3 extends over 14 amino acids. The DNA of the CDR3 is TGTGCCAGCTCACCACTTCGGGAAGACTACGAGCAGTACTTC. Translated, it gives CASSPLREDYEQYF.

The genes are TRBV7-8 and TRBJ1-3; D perhaps matches TRBD1 (5 bases). Germline values: CDR1 SGHVS, CDR2 FQNEAQ. The CDR3 is 15 amino acids. V lost 6 bases and J lost 0, with 12 bases in between. CDR3 amino acids: CASRSGGGSGNTIYF. As DNA, the CDR3 is TGTGCCAGCAGATCCGGCGGGGGCTCTGGAAACACCATATATTTT.

This clonotype has more than one count but fewer than ten. V gene TRBV18 combines with J gene TRBJ2-1; 9 nucleotides line up with TRBD1. The CDR3 length is 14 residues. CDR1 is KGHSH and CDR2 is LQKENI in the germline V gene. Germline trimming cut 3 bases from V and 9 bases from J; bases unmatched to any gene: 6. In DNA form, the CDR3 reads TGTGCCAGCTCACCCCGGGACAGGGACGGTGAGCAGTTCTTC. It encodes CASSPRDRDGEQFF. Complete variable domain (other parts from reference TRBV18 and TRBJ2-1): NAGVMQNPRHLVRRRGQEARLRCSPMKGHSHVYWYRQLPEEGLKFMVYLQKENIIDESGMPKERFSAEFPKEGPSILRIQQVVRGDSAAYFCASSPRDRDGEQFFGPGTRLTVL.

The chain employs TRBV2 and TRBJ2-2; possibly TRBD1 or TRBD2 for D (5 bases each). The V and J ends lost 6 bases and 2 bases respectively, with 13 bases between them. Germline CDR1 and CDR2: SNHLY and FYNNEI. CDR3 size: 15 residues. CDR3 protein: CASRRPGPNTGELFF. The CDR3 DNA follows: TGTGCCAGCAGACGCCCGGGACCAAACACCGGGGAGCTGTTTTTT. Based on the CDR3 plus reference TRBV2 and TRBJ2-2, the full variable domain is EPEVTQTPSHQVTQMGQEVILRCVPISNHLYFYWYRQILGQKVEFLVSFYNNEISEKSEIFDDQFSVERPDGSNFTLKIRSTKLEDSAMYFCASRRPGPNTGELFFGEGSRLTVL.

This clonotype was detected many times. J is TRBJ1-1 and V is TRBV7-2, with no clear D. Germline values: CDR1 SGHTA, CDR2 FQGNSA. The CDR3 totals 14 residues. V lost 3 bases, J lost 1 base, and 9 bases lay in between. The CDR3 coding sequence is TGTGCCAGCAGCTTCGGTGGGGAGAACACTGAAGCTTTCTTT. Its protein is CASSFGGENTEAFF.

There are a few counts of this clonotype. The rearrangement joins TRBV6-6 to TRBJ2-5, with D unclear. The CDR3 has 12 residues. Germline CDR1 MNHNY, CDR2 SVGAGI (reference sequence). V was clipped by 0 bases and J by 3 bases, with 2 bases between them. The CDR3, as DNA: TGTGCCAGCAGTTACTCAAAAGAGACCCAGTACTTC. Translation gives CASSYSKETQYF.

J is TRBJ1-6 and V is TRBV9; D is undetermined. Trimming stripped 4 bases from V and 10 bases from J, with 18 bases between. The CDR3 contains 15 residues. Per the germline V gene, CDR1 is SGDLS and CDR2 is YYNGEE. CDR3 sequence reads: CASSPPGAGGSPLHF. The CDR3 DNA sequence: TGTGCCAGCAGCCCCCCAGGCGCCGGAGGGTCACCCCTCCACTTT.

This clonotype has just a few counts. The chain has TRBV5-1 and TRBJ2-1; the match to TRBD2 covers 7 bases. The CDR3 contains 14 residues. V shed 1 base and J 3 bases; nucleotides not matched to a gene: 1. The germline V gene has CDR1 SGHRS and CDR2 YFSETQ. CDR3 sequence (DNA): TGCGCCAGCAGCTTGCCGGGGGGCTACAATGAGCAGTTCTTC. It yields the protein CASSLPGGYNEQFF.

This chain connects TRBV7-2 to TRBJ2-3; D is possibly TRBD1 (5 bases). Trimming took off 5 bases at V and 0 bases at J, with 18 bases between the two ends. Germline V gives CDR1 SGHTA, CDR2 FQGNSA. CDR3 length equals 17 residues. This CDR3 reads CASSQQAVLISTDTQYF. The CDR3 DNA reads TGTGCCAGCAGCCAACAGGCCGTATTAATTAGCACAGATACGCAGTATTTT. Together with reference TRBV7-2 and TRBJ2-3, the CDR3 gives the full variable domain: GAGVSQSPSNKVTEKGKDVELRCDPISGHTALYWYRQSLGQGLEFLIYFQGNSAPDKSGLPSDRFSAERTGGSVSTLTIQRTQQEDSAVYLCASSQQAVLISTDTQYFGPGTRLTVL.

This rearrangement joins TRBV12-3 or TRBV12-4 to TRBJ1-2; D call uncertain. V lost 3 bases to trimming and J lost 4 bases, with 12 bases between them. The CDR3 consists of 14 residues. The CDR3 bases are TGTGCCAGCAGTTTTCCCCCAGGTCGCTATGGCTACACCTTC. Translated, it gives CASSFPPGRYGYTF.

The J gene is TRBJ1-5, the V gene TRBV6-2 or TRBV6-3; possible D gene TRBD1, 5 bases. The V gene lost 6 bases and the J gene lost 7 bases, with 16 bases spanning the gap. The CDR3 runs to 14 residues. Germline V CDR1 and CDR2: MNHEY, SVGEGT. The CDR3 DNA reads as TGTGCCAGCAGGGACCCGGGGGGTTTACAGCCCCAGCATTTT. Translation: CASRDPGGLQPQHF.

There are many counts of this clonotype. This rearrangement joins TRBV7-8 to TRBJ2-3; D is possibly TRBD1 or TRBD2 (6 bases each). The CDR3 has 15 amino acids. Germline CDR1 is SGHVS and CDR2 is FQNEAQ. Trimming stripped 3 bases from V and 0 bases from J, with 10 bases between. The CDR3 DNA reads as TGTGCCAGCAGCTTTGAGGGGGGAAGCACAGATACGCAGTATTTT. Its protein product is CASSFEGGSTDTQYF. Full variable domain (rest looked up from reference TRBV7-8 and TRBJ2-3): GAGVSQSPRYKVAKRGQDVALRCDPISGHVSLFWYQQALGQGPEFLTYFQNEAQLDKSGLPSDRFFAERPEGSVSTLKIQRTQQEDSAVYLCASSFEGGSTDTQYFGPGTRLTVL.

The CDR3 loop is CASSSLTGGNTEAFF. In nucleotides, the CDR3 is TGTGCCAGCAGTTCATTGACAGGGGGGAACACTGAAGCTTTCTTT. V gene TRBV28 combines with J gene TRBJ1-1; TRBD1 agrees at 9 bases. The CDR3 totals 15 residues. J gave up 1 base and V 4 bases, and 4 bases lay outside the gene matches. Per the germline V gene, CDR1 is MDHEN and CDR2 is SYDVKM. Looking up the rest from reference TRBV28 and TRBJ1-1 gives the full variable domain: DVKVTQSSRYLVKRTGEKVFLECVQDMDHENMFWYRQDPGLGLRLIYFSYDVKMKEKGDIPEGYSVSREKKERFSLILESASTNQTSMYLCASSSLTGGNTEAFFGQGTRLTVV.

The V gene is TRBV7-2, the J gene TRBJ2-1; 10 bases agree with TRBD2. V gave up 5 bases and J gave up 6 bases; unmatched junction bases: 7. The CDR3 runs 15 residues. Germline loops: CDR1 SGHTA, CDR2 FQGNSA. This CDR3 is CASSRSSGGANEQFF. CDR3 nucleotides: TGTGCCAGCAGCCGCTCTAGCGGGGGAGCCAATGAGCAGTTCTTC.

This chain uses TRBV6-5 with TRBJ2-7; 7 bases are a match to TRBD1. Germline V gene lookup returns CDR1 MNHEY and CDR2 SVGAGI. The CDR3 is 12 residues long. V gave up 6 bases and J gave up 7 bases; unmatched junction bases: 6. Here the CDR3 reads CASRNRDREQYF. Written as DNA, the CDR3 is TGTGCCAGCAGAAACCGGGACAGAGAGCAGTACTTC.

The chain has TRBV27 and TRBJ1-3; the D is unclear. The CDR3 consists of 15 residues. Trimming pared 6 bases from V and 0 bases from J, leaving 12 bases between. Germline V gene sequence: CDR1 MNHEY, CDR2 SMNVEV (reference sequence). CDR3 sequence reads: CASRSRVGSGNTIYF. CDR3 bases: TGTGCCAGCAGGAGTCGCGTCGGCTCTGGAAACACCATATATTTT.

This clonotype was seen only a few times. The V gene is TRBV27, the J gene TRBJ2-4; possibly TRBD1 or TRBD2 for D (6 bases each). CDR3 length equals 14 residues. The germline V gene has CDR1 MNHEY and CDR2 SMNVEV (reference sequence). V was clipped by 7 bases and J by 10 bases, with 20 bases between them. CDR3 coding DNA: TGTGCCAGCACTGACATTGGGGGGCGCGAGATTCAGTACTTC. This sequence encodes CASTDIGGREIQYF.